These T cell receptor beta chains were read from a single sample in a study of CD8+CD57+ T cells in acquired aplastic anemia. Each CDR3 protein gets one entry after TCRdb re-called the reads with MiXCR. The data contain more than 40,000 distinct CDR3 sequences, about three quarters of them seen just once; the ten biggest clones take up around 31%. The sequenced sample consisted of sorted CD4+, CD8+, or CD8+CD57+ T cells (not recorded which) from PBMCs. The source is a human donor in good health, serving as a control. Each CDR3 is given with its conserved first and last residue. A D gene is named only where the DNA matches it firmly. Rows may omit the clone size; those that give it use once, few, many or a size class.

J: TRBJ2-7
V: TRBV11-2
size: .
length: 12
D: .
DNA: TGTGCCAGCAGCTTAAGGGTCTACGAGCAGTACTTC
CDR3: CASSLRVYEQYF

J: TRBJ2-3
V: TRBV24-1
size: .
length: 15
D: .
DNA: TGTGCCACCAGTGATTTGGCAGGGGAGGCAGATACGCAGTATTTT
CDR3: CATSDLAGEADTQYF

J: TRBJ1-2
V: TRBV11-2
size: .
length: 17
D: TRBD1
DNA: TGTGCCAGCAGCTTAGGGACAGGGGGCGTATCCAGCTATGGCTACACCTTC
CDR3: CASSLGTGGVSSYGYTF

J: TRBJ2-1
V: TRBV9
size: .
length: 13
D: .
DNA: TGTGCCAGCAGCGTAGCGGTAGCCAATGAGCAGTTCTTC
CDR3: CASSVAVANEQFF

J: TRBJ2-1
V: TRBV2
size: .
length: 16
D: TRBD1
DNA: TGTGCCATCAGTGACCTGGACAGGGATTCCTACAATGAGCAGTTCTTC
CDR3: CAISDLDRDSYNEQFF

J: TRBJ1-5
V: TRBV19
size: .
length: 14
D: .
DNA: TGTGCCAGTGGTATACGTTTTGGCAATCAGCCCCAGCATTTT
CDR3: CASGIRFGNQPQHF

J: TRBJ1-2
V: TRBV4-1
size: .
length: 17
D: .
DNA: TGCGCCAGCAGCCGCGGGCCGGTCGGGCCTCTTCCTTATGGCTACACCTTC
CDR3: CASSRGPVGPLPYGYTF

J: TRBJ2-1
V: TRBV5-4
size: .
length: 14
D: .
DNA: TGTGCCAGCAGCACCGAATCGCCGGCTAATGAGCAGTTCTTC
CDR3: CASSTESPANEQFF

J: TRBJ1-5
V: TRBV19
size: .
length: 15
D: .
DNA: TGTGCCAGTAGTATCGAAGCGTCTTTGGCTCAGCCCCAGCATTTT
CDR3: CASSIEASLAQPQHF

J: TRBJ2-3
V: TRBV10-2
size: once
length: 13
D: .
DNA: TGCGCCAGCAGGGGGACTGTCACAGATACGCGGTATTTT
CDR3: CASRGTVTDTRYF

J: TRBJ1-1
V: TRBV20-1
size: .
length: 15
D: TRBD1
DNA: TGCAGTGCTCTCCGAGACAGGGCAGGGAACACTGAAGCTTTCTTT
CDR3: CSALRDRAGNTEAFF

J: TRBJ2-5
V: TRBV7-6
size: once
length: 12
D: .
DNA: TGTGCTAGCAGCTTAGGGAAGGAGACCCAGTACTTC
CDR3: CASSLGKETQYF

J: TRBJ1-6
V: TRBV7-6
size: .
length: 14
D: .
DNA: TGTGCCAGCAGCCCCCAGGGGCAGAATTCACCCCTCCACTTT
CDR3: CASSPQGQNSPLHF

J: TRBJ1-5
V: TRBV24-1
size: .
length: 14
D: TRBD1
DNA: TGTGCCACCAGTTTGAGACAGGGGCATCAGCCCCAGCATTTT
CDR3: CATSLRQGHQPQHF

J: TRBJ1-5
V: TRBV15
size: few
length: 13
D: .
DNA: TGTGCCACCAGCAGAGATCGGGGTCAGCCCCAGCATTTT
CDR3: CATSRDRGQPQHF

J: TRBJ2-7
V: TRBV19
size: .
length: 14
D: .
DNA: TGTGCCAGTAGTACTACAGGGACTCCCTACGAGCAGTACTTC
CDR3: CASSTTGTPYEQYF

J: TRBJ2-7
V: TRBV15
size: few
length: 13
D: .
DNA: TGTGCCACCAGCTTAAGGGGCGCCTACGAGCAGTACTTC
CDR3: CATSLRGAYEQYF

J: TRBJ2-5
V: TRBV24-1
size: .
length: 13
D: .
DNA: TGTGCCACCAGGAGGGGGGCCGGAGAGACCCAGTACTTC
CDR3: CATRRGAGETQYF

J: TRBJ2-7
V: TRBV13
size: medium-sized
length: 14
D: .
DNA: TGTGCCAGCAGCTTAGAGGGGAGCTCCTACGAGCAGTACTTC
CDR3: CASSLEGSSYEQYF

J: TRBJ2-5
V: TRBV25-1
size: few
length: 12
D: .
DNA: TGTGCCACCACGGATCCGCCGGAGACCCAGTACTTC
CDR3: CATTDPPETQYF

J: TRBJ2-1
V: TRBV6-1
size: .
length: 17
D: TRBD1
DNA: TGTGCCAGCAGTGGTGGACAGGGGTCACCTTCCTACAATGAGCAGTTCTTC
CDR3: CASSGGQGSPSYNEQFF

J: TRBJ2-3
V: TRBV9
size: few
length: 12
D: .
DNA: TGTGCCAGCAGCGTCGGAGGAGATACGCAGTATTTT
CDR3: CASSVGGDTQYF

J: TRBJ1-4
V: TRBV6-1
size: few
length: 13
D: .
DNA: TGTGCCAGCGGGGGGTCCGTGGGTGAAAAACTGTTTTTT
CDR3: CASGGSVGEKLFF

J: TRBJ2-7
V: TRBV11-1
size: .
length: 18
D: TRBD1
DNA: TGTGCCAGCAGCCGGATAAGACCAGGACAGGGAAGGTCCTACGAGCAGTACTTC
CDR3: CASSRIRPGQGRSYEQYF

J: TRBJ2-2
V: TRBV9
size: .
length: 15
D: TRBD1
DNA: TGTGCCAGCAGCAAGACAGGGCAGGACACCGGGGAGCTGTTTTTT
CDR3: CASSKTGQDTGELFF

J: TRBJ1-5
V: TRBV19
size: .
length: 14
D: .
DNA: TGTGCCAGCCGGCAAGCGGGTCATGGACAGCCCCAGCATTTT
CDR3: CASRQAGHGQPQHF

J: TRBJ2-7
V: TRBV2
size: .
length: 13
D: .
DNA: TGTGCCAGCAGTGGGTCCGGCACCTACGAGCAGTACTTC
CDR3: CASSGSGTYEQYF

J: TRBJ2-7
V: TRBV7-3
size: .
length: 14
D: TRBD1
DNA: TGTGCCAGCAGCTGGGGGACAGGGTTTCCCGAGCAGTACTTC
CDR3: CASSWGTGFPEQYF

J: TRBJ2-3
V: TRBV7-6
size: .
length: 14
D: .
DNA: TGTGCCAGCAGCTCAATGGGGGCAGGGGATACGCAGTATTTT
CDR3: CASSSMGAGDTQYF

J: TRBJ1-5
V: TRBV10-2
size: .
length: 15
D: .
DNA: TGCGCCAGCGGACTTAGCCGGTACACCGGGGAGCCCCAGCATTTT
CDR3: CASGLSRYTGEPQHF

J: TRBJ1-1
V: TRBV6-1
size: once
length: 15
D: .
DNA: TGTGCCAGCAGCCCCTTGGTAAGAGAGAACACTGAAGCTTTCTTT
CDR3: CASSPLVRENTEAFF